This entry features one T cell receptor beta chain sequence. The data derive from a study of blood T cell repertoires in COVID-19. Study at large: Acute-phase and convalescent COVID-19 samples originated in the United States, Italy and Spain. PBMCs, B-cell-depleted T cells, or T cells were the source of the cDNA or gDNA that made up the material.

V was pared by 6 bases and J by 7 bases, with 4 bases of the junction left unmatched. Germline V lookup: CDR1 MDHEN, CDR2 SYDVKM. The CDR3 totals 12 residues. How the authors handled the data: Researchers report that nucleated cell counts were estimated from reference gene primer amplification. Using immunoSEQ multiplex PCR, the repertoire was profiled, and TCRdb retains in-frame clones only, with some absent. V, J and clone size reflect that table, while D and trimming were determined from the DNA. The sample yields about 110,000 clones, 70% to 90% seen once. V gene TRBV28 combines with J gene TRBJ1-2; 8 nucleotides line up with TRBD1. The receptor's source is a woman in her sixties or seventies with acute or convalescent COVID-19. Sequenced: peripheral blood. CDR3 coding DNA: TGTGCCAGCAGCCAAACAGGGGGTGGCTACACCTTC. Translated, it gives CASSQTGGGYTF.